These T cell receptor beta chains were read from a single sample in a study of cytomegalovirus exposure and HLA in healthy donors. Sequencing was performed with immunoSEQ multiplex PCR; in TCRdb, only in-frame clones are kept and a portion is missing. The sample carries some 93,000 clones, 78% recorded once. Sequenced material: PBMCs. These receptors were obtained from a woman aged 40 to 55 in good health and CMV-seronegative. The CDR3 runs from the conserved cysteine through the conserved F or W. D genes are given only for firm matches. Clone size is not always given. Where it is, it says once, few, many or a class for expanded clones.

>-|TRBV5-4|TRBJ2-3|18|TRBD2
TGTGCCAGCAGCTTAGAATCCCTCCCTAGCGGGGGCACAGATACGCAGTATTTT
CASSLESLPSGGTDTQYF
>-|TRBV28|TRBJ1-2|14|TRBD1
TGTGCCAGCAGGGCCGGGACAGGTGCTAATGGCTACACCTTC
CASRAGTGANGYTF
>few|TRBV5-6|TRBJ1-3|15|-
TGTGCCAGCAGCTTGGCCGCGGTGGCCGGAAACACCATATATTTT
CASSLAAVAGNTIYF
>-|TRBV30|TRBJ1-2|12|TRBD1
TGTGCCTGGACCCGGGACAGTTATGGCTACACCTTC
CAWTRDSYGYTF
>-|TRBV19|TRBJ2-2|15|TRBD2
TGTGCCAGTAGTGCTGTAGCGGGAGCAGGCGGGGAGCTGTTTTTT
CASSAVAGAGGELFF
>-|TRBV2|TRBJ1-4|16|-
TGTGCCAGCGGCAGCAGGCACCAGGCTTTTAATGAAAAACTGTTTTTT
CASGSRHQAFNEKLFF
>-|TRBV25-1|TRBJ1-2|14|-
TGTGCCAGCAGTTCGGGGGTTGGGGTCTATGGCTACACCTTC
CASSSGVGVYGYTF
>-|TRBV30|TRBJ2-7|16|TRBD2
TGTGCCTGGAGCGCGGGACTAGCGGGAGGGGCCTACGAGCAGTACTTC
CAWSAGLAGGAYEQYF
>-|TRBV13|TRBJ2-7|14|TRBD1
TGTGCCACCAGAGAGTTGGGACAGGCCTACGAGCAGTACTTC
CATRELGQAYEQYF
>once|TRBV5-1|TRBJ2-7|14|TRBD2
TGCGCCAGCAGCGTAGCGGGTATCGGCCGCGAGCAGTACTTC
CASSVAGIGREQYF
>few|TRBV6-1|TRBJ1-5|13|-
TGTGCCAGCAGGAGGGAGCGAGATCAGCCCCAGCATTTT
CASRRERDQPQHF
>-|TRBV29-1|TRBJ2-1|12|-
TGCAGCGTTGAACCGGGAGTGGCTGAGCAGTTCTTC
CSVEPGVAEQFF
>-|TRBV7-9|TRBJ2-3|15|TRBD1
TGTGCCAGCAGCTTCCAGGGGGCCGGCACAGATACGCAGTATTTT
CASSFQGAGTDTQYF
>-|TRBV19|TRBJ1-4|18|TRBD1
TGTGCCAGTAGTACCCTTCGGACAGGGGCCTCCACTAATGAAAAACTGTTTTTT
CASSTLRTGASTNEKLFF
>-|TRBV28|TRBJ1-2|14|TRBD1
TGTGCCAGCAGGACAGGGGAAAGGATCTATGGCTACACCTTC
CASRTGERIYGYTF
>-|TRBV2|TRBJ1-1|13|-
TGTGCCGGTCAGGGCGAGCTGAACACTGAAGCTTTCTTT
CAGQGELNTEAFF
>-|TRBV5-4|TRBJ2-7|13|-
TGTGCCAGCAGCTTGGGGAGGGGAAGCGAGCAGTACTTC
CASSLGRGSEQYF
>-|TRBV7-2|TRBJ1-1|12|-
TGTGCCAGCAGAGCAGGGTTCACTGAAGCTTTCTTT
CASRAGFTEAFF
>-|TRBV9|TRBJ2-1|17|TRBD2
TGTGCCAGCAGCGTATCCAGCGGGGGGAGCTCCTACAATGAGCAGTTCTTC
CASSVSSGGSSYNEQFF
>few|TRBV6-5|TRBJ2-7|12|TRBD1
TGTGCCAGCCGGACAGGGGCCTACGAGCAGTACTTC
CASRTGAYEQYF
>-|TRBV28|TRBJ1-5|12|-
TGTGCCAGCTCAATCGAGGATCAGCCCCAGCATTTT
CASSIEDQPQHF
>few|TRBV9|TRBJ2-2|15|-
TGTGCCAGCAGCGAGGCAGGGAGGTATGGCGGGGAGCTGTTTTTT
CASSEAGRYGGELFF
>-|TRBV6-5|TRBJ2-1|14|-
TGTGCCAGCAGACCGGGAGTTTCTTACAATGAGCAGTTCTTC
CASRPGVSYNEQFF
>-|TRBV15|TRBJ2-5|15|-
TGTGCCACCAGCAGAGAAGGAGGGGTAAGAGAGACCCAGTACTTC
CATSREGGVRETQYF
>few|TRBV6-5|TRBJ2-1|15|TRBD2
TGTGCCAGCAGTTATCTAGCGGGAGTGGGGAATGAGCAGTTCTTC
CASSYLAGVGNEQFF
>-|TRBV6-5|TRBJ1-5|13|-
TGTGCCAGCAGTCAGGGATGGAATCAGCCCCAGCATTTT
CASSQGWNQPQHF
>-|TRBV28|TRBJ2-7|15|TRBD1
TGTGCCAGCAGTTACAATGGGCAGGGGGCCTACGAGCAGTACTTC
CASSYNGQGAYEQYF
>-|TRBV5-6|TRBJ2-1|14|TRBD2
TGTGCCAGCAGCTGGACTAGCGGGAGTAGTGAGCAGTTCTTC
CASSWTSGSSEQFF
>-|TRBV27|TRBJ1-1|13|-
TGTGCCAGCAGTTTACAGGAGAACACTGAAGCTTTCTTT
CASSLQENTEAFF
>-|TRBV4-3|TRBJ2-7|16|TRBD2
TGCGCCAGCAGCCAAGATTGGGCTAGCGGAGTCTACGAGCAGTACTTC
CASSQDWASGVYEQYF
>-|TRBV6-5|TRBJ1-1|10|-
TGTGCCGGAGGTGGCGCTGAAGCTTTCTTT
CAGGGAEAFF
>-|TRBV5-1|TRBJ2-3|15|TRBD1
TGCGCCAGCAGCTTCCCGACAGGGACCGCAGATACGCAGTATTTT
CASSFPTGTADTQYF
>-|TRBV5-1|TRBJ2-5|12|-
TGCGCCAGCAGCCTACGCAGGGAGACCCAGTACTTC
CASSLRRETQYF
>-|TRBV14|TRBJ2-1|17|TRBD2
TGTGCCAGCAGCCCCCCTAGCGGGAGGGCCTCCTACAATGAGCAGTTCTTC
CASSPPSGRASYNEQFF
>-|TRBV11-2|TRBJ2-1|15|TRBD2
TGTGCCAGCAGCCAGATGCGGACTAGATACAATGAGCAGTTCTTC
CASSQMRTRYNEQFF
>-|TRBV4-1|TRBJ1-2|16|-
TGCGCCAGCAGCCAAGACCGAAAAGGGGATTTTCCTGGCTACACCTTC
CASSQDRKGDFPGYTF
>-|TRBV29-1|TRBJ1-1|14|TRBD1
TGCAGCGTTGAAACTTACCGGGACAGGGGGCGAGCTTTCTTT
CSVETYRDRGRAFF
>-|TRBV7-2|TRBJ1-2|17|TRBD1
TGTGCCAGCAGCCTAGGACAGGGGTCCTTAGCTAACTATGGCTACACCTTC
CASSLGQGSLANYGYTF
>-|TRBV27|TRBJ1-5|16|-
TGTGCCAGCAGTTTAGGGGCAGCTTATAGCAATCAGCCCCAGCATTTT
CASSLGAAYSNQPQHF
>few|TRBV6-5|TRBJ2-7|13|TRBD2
TGTGCCAGCAGACAAGCGGGACTCGGGGAGCAGTACTTC
CASRQAGLGEQYF
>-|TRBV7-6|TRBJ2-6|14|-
TGTGCCAGCAGCCTGAGATCTGGGGCCAACGTCCTGACTTTC
CASSLRSGANVLTF
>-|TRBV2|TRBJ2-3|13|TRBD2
TGTGCCAGCAATAGCGGGAGCACAGATACGCAGTATTTT
CASNSGSTDTQYF
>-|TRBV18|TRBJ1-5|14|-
TGTGCCAGCTCATTGCGGGCCGTTAATCAGCCCCAGCATTTT
CASSLRAVNQPQHF